This record concerns one T cell receptor (beta chain) sequence. TCRdb's table, derived via immunoSEQ multiplex PCR, lists solely in-frame clones and lacks some. The table lists some 9,400 clones, 67% of them singletons. V shed 3 bases and J shed 8 bases, with 13 bases lying between them. CDR1 and CDR2 (germline): SQVTM, ANQGSEA. This CDR3 region has 12 residues. This specimen belongs to a study of T cells in pancreatic ductal adenocarcinoma. The selected patients with pancreatic ductal adenocarcinoma had surgery but no neoadjuvant therapy. The source is a human donor with pancreatic ductal adenocarcinoma. The sample taken for sequencing was pancreatic tumor tissue. This chain uses TRBV29-1 with TRBJ1-2, with D perhaps matching TRBD1 (5 bases). The DNA of the CDR3 is TGCAGCGTTGATTCCAGGGCTAACGGCTACACCTTC. Its protein product is CSVDSRANGYTF.